The clone carrying this T cell receptor beta chain was recorded a few times. The antigen is undetermined. Via MiXCR, TCRdb re-called the RT-PCR reads, giving one row per CDR3 protein. The repertoire holds about 700,000 distinct CDR3 sequences, with over 11% as singletons. This sample was included in a study of response to subunit inactivated influenza vaccine. Notes on the study in general: Every seasonal influenza vaccination brings in few new T cells, the authors suggested.

The ends lost 1 base at V and 4 bases at J; junction bases unmatched: 11. CDR1 DFQATT and CDR2 SNEGSKA come from the germline V gene (reference sequence). The CDR3 spans 18 residues. The input for sequencing was PBMCs from blood, taken roughly 2 weeks before vaccination. This sequence joins TRBV20-1 and TRBJ2-7, with 15 bases lining up with TRBD2. The source is a man aged 50-60 years who received an inactivated influenza vaccine. The CDR3 region is CSARGPMGLAGGGYEQYF. In DNA form, the CDR3 reads TGCAGTGCTAGAGGCCCAATGGGACTAGCGGGAGGTGGGTACGAGCAGTACTTC.